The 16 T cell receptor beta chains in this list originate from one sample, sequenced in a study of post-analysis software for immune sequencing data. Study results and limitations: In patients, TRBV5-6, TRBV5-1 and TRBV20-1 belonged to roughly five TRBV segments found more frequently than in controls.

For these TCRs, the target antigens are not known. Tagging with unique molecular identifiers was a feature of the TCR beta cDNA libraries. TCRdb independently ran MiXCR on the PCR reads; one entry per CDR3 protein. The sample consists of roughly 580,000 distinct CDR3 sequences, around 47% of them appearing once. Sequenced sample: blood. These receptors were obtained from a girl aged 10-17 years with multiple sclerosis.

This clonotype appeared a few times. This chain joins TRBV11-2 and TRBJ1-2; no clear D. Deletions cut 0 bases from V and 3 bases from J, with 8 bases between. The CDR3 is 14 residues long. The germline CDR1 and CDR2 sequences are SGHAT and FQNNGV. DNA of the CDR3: TGTGCCAGCAGCTTAGAAAGAATTGACTATGGCTACACCTTC. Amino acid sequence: CASSLERIDYGYTF.

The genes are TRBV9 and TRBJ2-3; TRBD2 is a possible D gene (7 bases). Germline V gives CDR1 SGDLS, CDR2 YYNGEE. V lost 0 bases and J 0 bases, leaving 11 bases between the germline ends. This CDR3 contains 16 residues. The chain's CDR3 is CASSVGGGTSTDTQYF. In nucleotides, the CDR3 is TGTGCCAGCAGCGTAGGGGGGGGCACTAGCACAGATACGCAGTATTTT.

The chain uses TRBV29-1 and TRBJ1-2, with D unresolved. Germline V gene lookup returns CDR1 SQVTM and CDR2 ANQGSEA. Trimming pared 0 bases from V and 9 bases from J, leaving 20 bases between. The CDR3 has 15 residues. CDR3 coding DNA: TGCAGCGTTGAAGATATTGGTGTGGCGGGTAACAGCTACACCTTC. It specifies CSVEDIGVAGNSYTF.

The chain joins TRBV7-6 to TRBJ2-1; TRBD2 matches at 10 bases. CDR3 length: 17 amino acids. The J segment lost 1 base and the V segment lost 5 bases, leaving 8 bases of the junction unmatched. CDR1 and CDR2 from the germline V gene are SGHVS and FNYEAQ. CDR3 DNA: TGTGCCAGCAGCGGTGAGTTAGCGGGAGGTTCCTACAATGAGCAGTTCTTC. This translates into CASSGELAGGSYNEQFF.

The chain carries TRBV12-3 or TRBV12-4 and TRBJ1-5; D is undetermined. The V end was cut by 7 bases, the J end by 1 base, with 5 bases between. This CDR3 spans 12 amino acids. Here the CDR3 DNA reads TGTGCCAGCAAACAGAGCAATCAGCCCCAGCATTTT. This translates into CASKQSNQPQHF.

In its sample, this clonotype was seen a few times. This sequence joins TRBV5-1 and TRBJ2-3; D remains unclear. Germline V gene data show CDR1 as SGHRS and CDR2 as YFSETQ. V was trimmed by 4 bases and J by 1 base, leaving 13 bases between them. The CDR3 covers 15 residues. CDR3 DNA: TGCGCCAGCAGCCTACACTCCCGGGGCACAGATACGCAGTATTTT. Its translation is CASSLHSRGTDTQYF. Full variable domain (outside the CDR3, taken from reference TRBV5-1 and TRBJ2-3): KAGVTQTPRYLIKTRGQQVTLSCSPISGHRSVSWYQQTPGQGLQFLFEYFSETQRNKGNFPGRFSGRQFSNSRSEMNVSTLELGDSALYLCASSLHSRGTDTQYFGPGTRLTVL.

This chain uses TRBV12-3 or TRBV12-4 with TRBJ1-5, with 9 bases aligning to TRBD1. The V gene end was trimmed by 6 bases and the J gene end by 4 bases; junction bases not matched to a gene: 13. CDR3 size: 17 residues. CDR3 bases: TGTGCCAGCAGGCGGACAGGGGACCCCAATAGTAATCAGCCCCAGCATTTT. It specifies CASRRTGDPNSNQPQHF.

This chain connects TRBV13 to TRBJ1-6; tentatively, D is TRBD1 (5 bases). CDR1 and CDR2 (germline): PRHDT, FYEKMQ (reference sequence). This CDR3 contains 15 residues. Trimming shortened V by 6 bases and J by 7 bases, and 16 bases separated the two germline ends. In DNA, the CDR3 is TGTGCCAGCAGACCGGGGATCGGGGGGAATTCACCCCTCCACTTT. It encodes CASRPGIGGNSPLHF.

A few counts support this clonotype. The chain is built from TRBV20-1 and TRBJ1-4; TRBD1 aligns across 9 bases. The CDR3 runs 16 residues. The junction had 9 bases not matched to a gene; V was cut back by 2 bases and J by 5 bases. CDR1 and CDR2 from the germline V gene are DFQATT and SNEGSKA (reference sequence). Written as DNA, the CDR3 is TGCAGTGCTAGAACAGGGGGCTCCACTTTGAATGAAAAACTGTTTTTT. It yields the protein CSARTGGSTLNEKLFF.

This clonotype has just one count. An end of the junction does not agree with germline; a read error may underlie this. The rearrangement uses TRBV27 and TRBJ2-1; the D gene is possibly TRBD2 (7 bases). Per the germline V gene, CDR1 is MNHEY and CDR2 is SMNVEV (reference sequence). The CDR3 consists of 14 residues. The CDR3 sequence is CASVGGPGRNEQFF. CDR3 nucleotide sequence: TGCGCCAGCGTCGGGGGGCCCGGTAGGAATGAGCAGTTCTTC.

The CDR3 is CASSLLRGTSGGALTYEQYF. CDR3 DNA: TGCGCCAGCAGCCTCTTAAGGGGGACTAGCGGGGGGGCGTTGACCTACGAGCAGTACTTC. The chain carries TRBV4-1 and TRBJ2-7; 16 nucleotides match TRBD2. The germline gives CDR1 MGHRA, CDR2 YSYEKL. Germline trimming cut 4 bases from V and 2 bases from J; bases unmatched to any gene: 14. The CDR3 extends over 20 amino acids.

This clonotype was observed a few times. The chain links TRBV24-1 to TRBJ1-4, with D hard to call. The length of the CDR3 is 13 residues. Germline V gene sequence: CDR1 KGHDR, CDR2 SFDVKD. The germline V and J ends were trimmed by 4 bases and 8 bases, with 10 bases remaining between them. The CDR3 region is CATSEGPWEKLFF. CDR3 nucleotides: TGTGCCACCAGTGAAGGGCCGTGGGAAAAACTGTTTTTT.

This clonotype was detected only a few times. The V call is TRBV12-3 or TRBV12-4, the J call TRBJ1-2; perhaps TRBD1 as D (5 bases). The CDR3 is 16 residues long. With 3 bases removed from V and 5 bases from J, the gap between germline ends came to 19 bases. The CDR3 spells CASSLGATAIGYGYTF. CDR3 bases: TGTGCCAGCAGTTTGGGTGCGACAGCCATTGGGTATGGCTACACCTTC.

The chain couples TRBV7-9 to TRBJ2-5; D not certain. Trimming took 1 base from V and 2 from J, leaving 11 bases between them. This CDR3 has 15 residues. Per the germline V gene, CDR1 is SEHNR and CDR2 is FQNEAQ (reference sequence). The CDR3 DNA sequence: TGTGCCAGCAGCTTAGTCGGTTCTGGGCAAGAGACCCAGTACTTC. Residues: CASSLVGSGQETQYF.

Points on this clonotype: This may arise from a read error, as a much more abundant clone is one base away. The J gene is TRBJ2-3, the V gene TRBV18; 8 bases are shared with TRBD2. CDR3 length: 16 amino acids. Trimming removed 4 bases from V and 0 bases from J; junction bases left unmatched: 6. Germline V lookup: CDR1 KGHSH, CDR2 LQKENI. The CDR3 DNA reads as TGTGCCAGCTCACTGAGGGCTAGCGGGAGCACAGATACGCAGTATTTT. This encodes CASSLRASGSTDTQYF. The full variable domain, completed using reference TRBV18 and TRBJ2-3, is NAGVMQNPRHLVRRRGQEARLRCSPMKGHSHVYWYRQLPEEGLKFMVYLQKENIIDESGMPKERFSAEFPKEGPSILRIQQVVRGDSAAYFCASSLRASGSTDTQYFGPGTRLTVL.

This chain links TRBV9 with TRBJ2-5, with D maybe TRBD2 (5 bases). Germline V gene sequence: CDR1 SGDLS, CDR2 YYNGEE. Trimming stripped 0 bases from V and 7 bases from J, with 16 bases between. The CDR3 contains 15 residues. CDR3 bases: TGTGCCAGCAGCGTAGGGGAGCAGCATCTGGGGACCCAGTACTTC. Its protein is CASSVGEQHLGTQYF.